This entry describes one TCR beta chain. These data are taken from a study of shared T cell receptors in the human thymus. Libraries were prepared by immunoSEQ multiplex PCR; TCRdb keeps only in-frame clonotypes and omits some of them. The sample lists a few hundred thousand clones; 85% to 95% were seen once. V trimming: 5 bases; J trimming: 1 base; junction bases outside the gene matches: 6. Germline V gene lookup returns CDR1 LNHDA and CDR2 SQIVND (reference sequence). The CDR3 sequence is 15 residues long. The V and J genes are TRBV19 and TRBJ2-7; 9 bases fit TRBD1. The specimen was thymocytes. The origin of this receptor is a human donor. The CDR3 DNA is TGTGCCAGTAGTGTAGGGACAGGGATGTCCTACGAGCAGTACTTC. Encoded protein: CASSVGTGMSYEQYF. Variable domain in full (rest from reference TRBV19 and TRBJ2-7): DGGITQSPKYLFRKEGQNVTLSCEQNLNHDAMYWYRQDPGQGLRLIYYSQIVNDFQKGDIAEGYSVSREKKESFPLTVTSAQKNPTAFYLCASSVGTGMSYEQYFGPGTRLTVT.